These 7 T cell receptor beta chains originate from one sample sequenced in a study of blood T cell repertoires in COVID-19. TCRdb's table, derived via immunoSEQ multiplex PCR, lists solely in-frame clones and lacks some. The profile covers some 700,000 clones, with about 90% appearing a single time and roughly 0.25% taken by the ten largest. The sample was peripheral blood. These receptors came from a woman aged 18-30 years with acute or convalescent COVID-19.

J is TRBJ1-2 and V is TRBV12-3 or TRBV12-4; a possible D gene is TRBD1 (6 bases). The CDR3 sequence is 13 residues long. Trimming took 6 bases from V and 4 from J, leaving 12 bases between them. CDR3 DNA: TGTGCCAGCAGCCCCAGGGGTATCTATGGCTACACCTTC. This translates into CASSPRGIYGYTF.

The chain recombines TRBV7-2 with TRBJ1-1; a possible D gene is TRBD1 (5 bases). This CDR3 has 14 residues. Germline V gene sequence: CDR1 SGHTA, CDR2 FQGNSA. V was trimmed by 1 base and J by 3 bases, leaving 9 bases between them. The CDR3, as DNA: TGTGCCAGCAGCTTAGGACAGATAGACACTGAAGCTTTCTTT. Protein product: CASSLGQIDTEAFF.

V is TRBV9 and J is TRBJ2-2; weak D call: TRBD2 (6 bases). The germline V gene has CDR1 SGDLS and CDR2 YYNGEE. The CDR3 spans 18 residues. Trimming shortened V by 3 bases and J by 4 bases, and 22 bases separated the two germline ends. The CDR3: CASSGAGRLAWTTGELFF. As DNA, the CDR3 is TGTGCCAGCAGCGGGGCAGGGAGGCTAGCCTGGACCACCGGGGAGCTGTTTTTT.

The genes are TRBV5-6 and TRBJ2-1; 9 positions match TRBD1. Germline CDR1 and CDR2: SGHDT and YYEEEE. The CDR3 runs to 15 residues. Trimming removed 0 bases from V and 7 bases from J; junction bases left unmatched: 5. CDR3: CASSLGTGVANEQFF. The DNA of the CDR3 is TGTGCCAGCAGCTTGGGGACAGGGGTTGCGAATGAGCAGTTCTTC.

The chain combines TRBV2 with TRBJ1-3; no reliable D call. Germline assignment: CDR1 SNHLY and CDR2 FYNNEI. Trimming removed 10 bases from V and 0 bases from J, with 16 bases in between. The CDR3 is 15 amino acids. In DNA, the CDR3 is TGTGCCAAACAGCCCGTTACTCGCTCTGGAAACACCATATATTTT. Protein product: CAKQPVTRSGNTIYF.

This clone turned up a few times. The gene calls are TRBV4-2 and TRBJ1-6, with D possibly matching TRBD1 (5 bases). In germline, CDR1 is LGHNA, CDR2 YNFKEQ. Trimming removed 1 base at V and 13 bases at J, with 20 bases between. The CDR3 is 16 residues long. CDR3 sequence: CASSQATRAGPLPLHF. The DNA of the CDR3 is TGTGCCAGCAGCCAAGCAACGAGGGCGGGGCCCCTTCCCCTCCACTTT.

This sequence joins TRBV30 and TRBJ1-5; D call uncertain. Between the trimmed V and J ends, which lost 2 bases and 3 bases, there was a span of 11 bases. Per germline, CDR1 GTSNPN and CDR2 SVGIG (reference sequence). This CDR3 spans 14 amino acids. The CDR3 coding sequence is TGTGCCTGGAGTCCCGGAGCTCCCAATCAGCCCCAGCATTTT. Amino acids: CAWSPGAPNQPQHF.